These T cell receptor beta chains were read from a single sample in a study of siplizumab effects on memory and regulatory T cells. Some clones are missing from TCRdb's copy, which holds only in-frame ones; the method was immunoSEQ multiplex PCR. The data show around 82,000 clones, 93% seen once. Sequencing used CD8+ T cells sorted from blood. These receptors originate from a human donor in good health. Both conserved end residues are part of each CDR3. Fields, in order: D gene, V gene, J gene, CDR3 protein. The D gene is left open where the match is weak.

>-|TRBV27|TRBJ2-7
CASFGETYEQYF
>-|TRBV2|TRBJ1-1
CASSESGWTEAFF
>-|TRBV6-6|TRBJ2-7
CASRGDTSEQYF
>TRBD2|TRBV9|TRBJ2-5
CASSVTSGGAGETQYF
>-|TRBV9|TRBJ2-5
CASSTPDRTKETQYF
>-|TRBV6-4|TRBJ1-6
CASSPYGDSPLHF
>TRBD1|TRBV30|TRBJ1-2
CAWSDRDRRYGYTF
>-|TRBV27|TRBJ2-1
CASSLEAWNNEQFF
>-|TRBV27|TRBJ2-1
CASSLSFYNEQFF
>-|TRBV7-9|TRBJ2-5
CASSLKTVQETQYF
>-|TRBV13|TRBJ2-5
CASRQTPGYQETQYF
>-|TRBV5-6|TRBJ2-5
CASSLGGFQGETQYF
>-|TRBV6-4|TRBJ2-6
CASSDGGTGANVLTF
>-|TRBV5-1|TRBJ2-3
CASSLATTSTDTQYF
>TRBD1|TRBV6-1|TRBJ2-3
CASGTDTTDTQYF
>TRBD1|TRBV28|TRBJ2-5
CASSSSTGVEETQYF
>-|TRBV6-6|TRBJ2-6
CATFSGANVLTF
>-|TRBV5-6|TRBJ2-7
CASRSPRATTSYEQYF
>-|TRBV21-1|TRBJ1-2
CASSRSGGQRGYTF
>-|TRBV27|TRBJ1-1
CASSFGGPPEAFF
>-|TRBV2|TRBJ2-4
CASRGDLAKNIQYF
>TRBD1|TRBV11-2|TRBJ2-7
CASSLGQGTYEQYF
>-|TRBV20-1|TRBJ1-1
CSAQYGSEAFF
>-|TRBV27|TRBJ2-1
CASSLGGDLYNEQFF
>-|TRBV19|TRBJ2-1
CASSNIIAEQFF
>TRBD1|TRBV7-9|TRBJ1-5
CASSWDSSNQPQHF
>-|TRBV27|TRBJ2-3
CASSFLGTGTDTQYF
>-|TRBV19|TRBJ2-4
CASSMAGAAAKNIQYF
>-|TRBV7-9|TRBJ2-1
CASSPTLGRLSYNEQFF
>TRBD1|TRBV6-1|TRBJ2-2
CASTTTQGAAGELFF
>TRBD1|TRBV4-1|TRBJ1-2
CASSQGQGIGLDYTF
>-|TRBV7-3|TRBJ2-3
CASSSTGATGDTQYF
>-|TRBV5-4|TRBJ2-5
CASSLTAETQYF
>-|TRBV4-3|TRBJ2-3
CASSQEAALLASDTQYF
>-|TRBV4-1|TRBJ1-1
CASSLQGNTEAFF
>TRBD2|TRBV13|TRBJ2-7
CASSPLSGGFYEQYF
>-|TRBV28|TRBJ1-5
CASSFWQYSNQPQHF
>-|TRBV6-1|TRBJ1-1
CASTHLNTEAFF
>-|TRBV5-4|TRBJ1-2
CASSLFWEKSYGYTF
>TRBD2|TRBV5-1|TRBJ2-7
CASSQTSGGYDEQYF
>-|TRBV15|TRBJ1-6
CATSAGANSPLHF
>-|TRBV6-1|TRBJ2-1
CASSDIPFNEQFF
>-|TRBV7-9|TRBJ2-7
CASSLGGDEQYF